This record covers a single TCR beta chain. The antigen it binds to is not known. Per-base quality was not reported, and no clone a single base away is much larger than it. The data stem from a study of shared clonotypes between healthy human individuals (dated by TCRdb to about 2020). In the study overall: A couple of women and a few men aged 18 to 49 years were included in the cohort. For each donor, CD4 naive and CD4 memory were each run on three plates, CD8 naive on two plates, and CD8 memory on one plate. The study deeply sequenced blood TCR repertoires of five healthy adults to estimate repertoire size and the extent of clonotype sharing between individuals. To increase sequencing depth and limit assay-specific biases, different laboratories used diverse techniques to prepare libraries and sequence TCR repertoires. Between about 0.8 and 9 billion PBMCs per donor were obtained by leukapheresis. Study-level results and caveats: Only blood was sampled, and tissue TCR repertoires likely differ from those in blood. Because the study included a small number of donors, the genetic and exposure-history diversity represented was limited. Pairwise subsampling indicated that sequencing depth was expected to affect the degree of clonotype sharing among donors. Sharing across a few donors was observed for 5% to 6.5% of naive CD4, under 4% of naive CD8, about 2.3% of memory CD4, and around 0.4% of memory CD8 clonotypes. Estimated clonotype richness was generally larger for naive than for memory subsets. Rarefaction of sorted-subset datasets indicated incomplete sequencing despite the large sequencing depth. Compared with non-shared clonotypes, the clonotypes found in all four sorted-subset donors had higher generation probabilities.

TCR CDR3 regions were amplified from genomic DNA by multiplex PCR using the deep immunoSEQ assay. Genomic DNA extracted from each cell subset was distributed evenly over all wells of several immunoSEQ 96-well plates, and each plate served as one replicate. Each replicate PCR for sorted subsets received around 200 ng genomic DNA, equal to tens of thousands of T cell genomes. The purified libraries were quantified using a Qubit 3.0 fluorometer, sized with a Bioanalyzer 2100, and then quantified again using the KAPA Library Quantification kit. Every immunoSEQ 96-well plate was sequenced on a dedicated single-read 150-cycle Illumina NextSeq 550 flow cell. As for the authors' bioinformatics: Because the immunoSEQ output included only junctional sequences and no quality scores, the filtering could not be the same as the filtering used for full-length reads. Sequences were annotated with PyIR, a Python wrapper for IgBLAST v1.9, using IMGT germline references to assign V/J genes and CDR3. Reads with weak V/J assignments (E-value above 1e-6), missing CDR3, stop codons, out-of-frame junctions, or ambiguous translated residues were removed. V3J clonotypes were defined as sequences sharing the same inferred V gene, J gene, and CDR3 amino acid sequence. Percentage overlap between repertoires was computed as shared unique clonotypes divided by the size of the smaller repertoire. RTK rarefaction, the Chao1 estimator, and Recon v2.1 estimates of unobserved clonotypes were used to assess repertoire richness. Generation probabilities for all TCRbeta clonotypes obtained by the gDNA method from a handful of donors were computed using OLGA. TCRdb holds this immuneACCESS table with in-frame rearrangements only. Some clones are missing; in checked studies, unresolved V genes explain under half, and the rest has no known cause. V, J and clone size reflect that table, while D and trimming were determined from the DNA. The table for this sample lists about 2.3 million clones; over 90% of them were counted only once. Of the sample, roughly 0.36% falls within the top ten clones.

Donors were healthy HIV-negative adults with no recently reported acute infections or vaccinations. Only Caucasian adults living in Nashville, Tennessee, USA were represented among the donors. CD4+ T cells were enriched through magnetic negative selection, after which naive cells were positively selected on CD45RA and the remaining negative fraction served as the memory subset. Blood was collected by leukapheresis, and PBMCs were isolated by Ficoll-Histopaque density gradient centrifugation and then cryopreserved in liquid nitrogen vapor phase. Analytical flow cytometry was used to check the purity and quantity of every magnetically sorted T cell population. From each sorted fraction, genomic DNA was isolated and quantified by UV absorbance on a Nanodrop 2000c. CDR1 and CDR2 are drawn from the germline V gene: SQVTM, ANQGSEA. The CDR3 goes from the cysteine to the phenylalanine over 13 residues. Just CDR3 DNA is preserved here, 39 bases in frame from base 1. Relative to germline, V is missing 6 bases and J is missing 4 bases, with 6 bases of the junction outside any gene match.

This TCR derives from a man aged 18 to 30 in good health. Some clones in this sample may be carry-over from other donors' samples. Sequencing input: naive CD4+ T cells from PBMCs. Taken with the paper, the label for cell subset or site translates to: CD45RA+ positively selected. The chain couples TRBV29-1 to TRBJ1-3; TRBD1 matches 7 bases in the middle. The nucleotides read TGCAGCGTGAAGACAGGGAAAGGAAACACCATATATTTT. Translated, this is CSVKTGKGNTIYF.